The 13 T cell receptor beta chains below come from one sample, sequenced in a study of CD8 T cells in Susac syndrome. Random hexamers were used to reverse transcribe an amount of roughly 0.5 to 1 ug RNA. In TCRdb, the immunoSEQ multiplex PCR reads were re-called with MiXCR into one record per CDR3 protein. Found here are around 300,000 distinct CDR3 sequences, around 89% of them singletons; the top ten hold 0.18%. The sample taken for sequencing was CD8+ T cells from PBMCs. These receptor sequences come from a human donor with multiple sclerosis.

The gene calls are TRBV29-1 and TRBJ2-7; no clear D. The CDR3 loop spans 11 amino acids. With 4 bases removed from V and 6 bases from J, the gap between germline ends came to 10 bases. Germline V gene lookup returns CDR1 SQVTM and CDR2 ANQGSEA. CDR3 amino acids: CSVVGSPEQYF. Written as DNA, the CDR3 is TGCAGCGTTGTAGGTAGCCCCGAGCAGTACTTC.

V usage is TRBV20-1 and J usage is TRBJ2-3, with 7 bases aligning to TRBD1. In germline, CDR1 is DFQATT, CDR2 SNEGSKA (reference sequence). J lost 4 bases, V lost 5 bases, and 6 bases had no gene match. This CDR3 comprises 13 residues. For the CDR3, the DNA is TGCAGTGCTCCCGACAGGGTGGCAGATACGCAGTATTTT. Its translation is CSAPDRVADTQYF.

This chain links TRBV19 with TRBJ2-2; D may be TRBD2 (6 bases). The CDR3 runs 15 residues. Germline V lookup: CDR1 LNHDA, CDR2 SQIVND (reference sequence). The V end lost 5 bases, the J end lost 2 bases, and 12 bases lay between the germline ends. CDR3 region: CASSFIGGNTGELFF. The CDR3 region has the DNA TGTGCCAGTAGTTTTATCGGGGGAAACACCGGGGAGCTGTTTTTT. The complete variable domain, with remaining parts taken from reference TRBV19 and TRBJ2-2, reads DGGITQSPKYLFRKEGQNVTLSCEQNLNHDAMYWYRQDPGQGLRLIYYSQIVNDFQKGDIAEGYSVSREKKESFPLTVTSAQKNPTAFYLCASSFIGGNTGELFFGEGSRLTVL.

V gene TRBV12-3 or TRBV12-4 combines with J gene TRBJ2-1; TRBD2 matches 9 bases. V shed 3 bases, J shed 10 bases, and the junction held 7 bases outside the gene matches. This CDR3 is built from 14 residues. CDR3 protein: CASSFPGLAYEQFF. The CDR3 DNA follows: TGTGCCAGCAGTTTTCCGGGACTAGCTTACGAGCAGTTCTTC.

The rearrangement uses TRBV7-9 and TRBJ1-1, with D uncertain. With 5 bases removed from V and 3 bases from J, the gap between germline ends came to 13 bases. The CDR3 consists of 14 residues. Germline V lookup: CDR1 SEHNR, CDR2 FQNEAQ (reference sequence). In DNA form, the CDR3 reads TGTGCCAGCAGCACCTGGACGGAGGACACTGAAGCTTTCTTT. Amino acids: CASSTWTEDTEAFF.

This clonotype was detected a few times. The V gene is TRBV7-2, the J gene TRBJ1-6, with D possibly matching TRBD1 (5 bases). Germline CDR1 SGHTA, CDR2 FQGNSA. Trimming cost V 4 bases and J 5 bases, with 12 bases left between them. This CDR3 has 15 amino acids. The CDR3 here is CASSSGLGNNSPLHF. In DNA, the CDR3 is TGTGCCAGCAGCTCGGGACTCGGAAATAATTCACCCCTCCACTTT.

J is TRBJ2-5 and V is TRBV29-1; D is undetermined. V lost 7 bases, J lost 7 bases, and 10 bases lay in between. The CDR3 extends over 10 amino acids. CDR1 and CDR2 (germline): SQVTM, ANQGSEA. CDR3 protein: CSGKKGTQYF. CDR3 bases: TGCAGCGGGAAAAAGGGGACCCAGTACTTC. Supplemented by reference TRBV29-1 and TRBJ2-5, the full variable domain reads SAVISQKPSRDICQRGTSLTIQCQVDSQVTMMFWYRQQPGQSLTLIATANQGSEATYESGFVIDKFPISRPNLTFSTLTVSNMSPEDSSIYLCSGKKGTQYFGPGTRLLVL.

V usage is TRBV20-1 and J usage is TRBJ2-1, with D perhaps matching TRBD1 (6 bases). Trimming stripped 4 bases from V and 0 bases from J, with 19 bases between. CDR3 length equals 17 residues. Germline V gene data show CDR1 as DFQATT and CDR2 as SNEGSKA (reference sequence). The CDR3 is CSAIEWGLANSYNEQFF. CDR3 in DNA: TGCAGTGCTATAGAGTGGGGGCTGGCAAACTCCTACAATGAGCAGTTCTTC.

The chain recombines TRBV3-1 with TRBJ1-1; D call uncertain. Per the germline V gene, CDR1 is LGHDT and CDR2 is YNNKEL (reference sequence). V lost 0 bases and J 9 bases, leaving 17 bases between the germline ends. The CDR3 loop spans 15 amino acids. The CDR3 DNA reads as TGTGCCAGCAGCCAAGATGCAGCCCCACCGAGAAAAGCTTTCTTT. It yields the protein CASSQDAAPPRKAFF.

This sequence joins TRBV20-1 and TRBJ2-1, with TRBD2 matching 8 bases. Germline V gene data show CDR1 as DFQATT and CDR2 as SNEGSKA (reference sequence). V trimming: 3 bases; J trimming: 6 bases; junction bases outside the gene matches: 7. The CDR3 sequence is 14 residues long. CDR3: CSASGGAFSNEQFF. CDR3 DNA sequence: TGCAGTGCTAGCGGGGGGGCCTTTTCCAATGAGCAGTTCTTC.

V and J are TRBV20-1 and TRBJ2-3; 16 positions match TRBD2. CDR3 length: 18 residues. Germline loops: CDR1 DFQATT, CDR2 SNEGSKA (reference sequence). The junction had 8 bases not matched to a gene; V was cut back by 5 bases and J by 0 bases. The CDR3 spells CSAEGLAGGRSSTDTQYF. CDR3 bases: TGCAGTGCTGAGGGACTAGCGGGAGGGAGATCTAGCACAGATACGCAGTATTTT.

This clonotype was found once. The rearrangement links TRBV11-2 to TRBJ2-2; no firm D call. Germline assignment: CDR1 SGHAT and CDR2 FQNNGV. Trimming pared 2 bases from V and 4 bases from J, leaving 20 bases between. CDR3 length: 18 residues. The CDR3 DNA follows: TGTGCCAGCAGCTTATATCCCCTGCCGGTCAGGTCCACCGGGGAGCTGTTTTTT. Protein: CASSLYPLPVRSTGELFF.

CDR3 nucleotides: TGCAGTGTACCCCCCCGACTCAGGGGCCGGCGCTATAGGCAGTACTTC. Amino acid sequence: CSVPPRLRGRRYRQYF. This chain uses TRBV20-1 with TRBJ2-7, with a weak D call TRBD1 (6 bases). The CDR3 spans 16 residues. CDR1 DFQATT and CDR2 SNEGSKA come from the germline V gene (reference sequence). Deletions cut 7 bases from V and 9 bases from J, with 31 bases between.